This T cell receptor (beta chain) came from a study of blood T cell repertoires in COVID-19. V was clipped by 4 bases and J by 4 bases, with 18 bases between them. CDR3 length: 16 residues. Germline CDR1 is LGHDT and CDR2 is YNNKEL (reference sequence). Living in 25 or so US areas, the participants were between roughly 18 and 95 years of age. A COVID-19 case was met by exposed participants within 2 weeks before study entry. TCRdb's copy holds only in-frame clones and misses some; the assay was immunoSEQ multiplex PCR. The table lists over 200,000 clones, 88% of them singletons, with more than 3% in the top ten.

This sequence was found in a woman younger than 45 who had been exposed to COVID-19. The chain has TRBV3-1 (or the pseudogene TRBV3-2) and TRBJ2-3; D is possibly TRBD2 (6 bases). The sample taken for sequencing was PBMCs or T cells enriched from blood (not recorded which). In DNA form, the CDR3 reads TGTGCCAGCAGCCCCATCGGGGGAATAGGGGCAGATACGCAGTATTTT. Protein sequence: CASSPIGGIGADTQYF.